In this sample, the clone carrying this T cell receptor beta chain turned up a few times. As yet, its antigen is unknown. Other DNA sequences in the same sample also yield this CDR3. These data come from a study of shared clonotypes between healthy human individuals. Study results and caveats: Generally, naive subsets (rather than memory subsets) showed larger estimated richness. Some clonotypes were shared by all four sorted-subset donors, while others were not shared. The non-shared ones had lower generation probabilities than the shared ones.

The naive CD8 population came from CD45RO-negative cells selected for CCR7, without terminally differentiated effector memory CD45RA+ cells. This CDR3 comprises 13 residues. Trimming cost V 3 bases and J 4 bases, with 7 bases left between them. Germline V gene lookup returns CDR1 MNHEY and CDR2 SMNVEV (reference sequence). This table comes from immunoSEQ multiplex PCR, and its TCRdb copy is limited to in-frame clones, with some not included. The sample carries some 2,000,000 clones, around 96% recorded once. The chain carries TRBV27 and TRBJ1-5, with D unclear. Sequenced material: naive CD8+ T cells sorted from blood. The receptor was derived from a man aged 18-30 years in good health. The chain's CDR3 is CASSLGPNQPQHF. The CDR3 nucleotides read TGTGCCAGCAGTTTGGGTCCGAATCAGCCCCAGCATTTT.